This entry lists 11 T cell receptor beta chains sequenced from one sample in a study of beta chain features in type 1 diabetes. Investigators reverse transcribed all isolated RNA, so they sequenced expressed TCRB transcripts. This table comes from immunoSEQ multiplex PCR, and its TCRdb copy is limited to in-frame clones, with some not included. The table has 300,000 to 400,000 clones, 9.5% to 12% seen once; the top ten hold roughly 0.014%. Sample: naive CD4+ T cells from blood. These receptors came from a woman aged 25 to 39 in good health.

There are a few counts of this clone. The sample has other DNA sequences that encode this CDR3 too. The V call is TRBV9, the J call TRBJ2-1; D gene ambiguous. The CDR3 is made up of 15 amino acids. CDR1 and CDR2 from the germline V gene are SGDLS and YYNGEE. With 0 bases removed from V and 2 bases from J, the gap between germline ends came to 9 bases. The CDR3 is CASSVVTGAYNEQFF. The CDR3 DNA is TGTGCCAGCAGCGTAGTGACTGGAGCCTACAATGAGCAGTTCTTC.

CDR3 nucleotide sequence: TGTGCCAGCAGCTTAGTATACGGTACAACTAATGAAAAACTGTTTTTT. Its protein is CASSLVYGTTNEKLFF. This sequence joins TRBV7-2 and TRBJ1-4; the D is unclear. V gave up 1 base and J gave up 0 bases, with 9 bases separating them. The CDR3 is made up of 16 amino acids. Germline CDR1 reads SGHTA; CDR2 reads FQGNSA.

This sequence joins TRBV9 and TRBJ2-1; 13 nucleotides agree with TRBD2. The CDR3 loop spans 17 amino acids. CDR1 SGDLS and CDR2 YYNGEE come from the germline V gene. Trimming cost V 0 bases and J 7 bases; bases outside gene matches: 7. The CDR3 here is CASSVVGTSGTTNEQFF. The CDR3 DNA reads as TGTGCCAGCAGCGTAGTCGGGACTAGCGGGACCACTAATGAGCAGTTCTTC.

In this sample, this clone turned up a few times. This rearrangement joins TRBV10-3 to TRBJ2-7, with 14 bases that match TRBD2. J was trimmed by 6 bases and V by 6 bases; bases with no gene match: 10. Germline-derived CDR1 and CDR2 are ENHRY and SYGVKD. There are 16 residues in the CDR3. CDR3 residues: CAIRLGLAGVGSEQYF. CDR3 sequence (DNA): TGTGCCATCAGGCTGGGACTAGCGGGAGTAGGAAGCGAGCAGTACTTC.

The genes are TRBV2 and TRBJ1-2; D is possibly TRBD1 (6 bases). V dropped 5 bases and J dropped 5 bases, with 18 bases sitting between them. Germline assignment: CDR1 SNHLY and CDR2 FYNNEI. This CDR3 comprises 15 residues. The DNA of the CDR3 is TGTGCCAGCAGTCCTCCCCAGGGGTGGGGTTATGGCTACACCTTC. Encoded protein: CASSPPQGWGYGYTF.

This chain connects TRBV11-2 to TRBJ2-7; 8 bases are a match to TRBD1. Germline assignment: CDR1 SGHAT and CDR2 FQNNGV. V lost 4 bases and J lost 6; bases outside the gene matches: 11. The CDR3 consists of 15 residues. This CDR3 is CASSYWGRTGGEQYF. The CDR3 DNA is TGTGCCAGCAGCTACTGGGGCCGTACAGGGGGCGAGCAGTACTTC.

The chain is built from TRBV29-1 and TRBJ2-3, with a tentative D call TRBD2 (7 bases). CDR3 length: 16 residues. Germline CDR1 reads SQVTM; CDR2 reads ANQGSEA. Trimming pared 8 bases from V and 0 bases from J, leaving 21 bases between. Here the CDR3 DNA reads TGCAGCTTACCGGGAGGCGGAGGGGGGAGCACAGATACGCAGTATTTT. Translation: CSLPGGGGGSTDTQYF.

Remarks on this clone: Within the sample, other DNA sequences also encode this same CDR3. The J gene is TRBJ2-1, the V gene TRBV18; 12 nucleotides match TRBD2. CDR1 is KGHSH, CDR2 LQKENI, per germline. This CDR3 is 14 amino acids long. J was trimmed by 7 bases and V by 3 bases; bases with no gene match: 1. CDR3 loop: CASSPGTSGNEQFF. The CDR3 nucleotides are TGTGCCAGCTCACCGGGGACTAGCGGGAATGAGCAGTTCTTC. The whole variable domain, remainder taken from reference TRBV18 and TRBJ2-1, is NAGVMQNPRHLVRRRGQEARLRCSPMKGHSHVYWYRQLPEEGLKFMVYLQKENIIDESGMPKERFSAEFPKEGPSILRIQQVVRGDSAAYFCASSPGTSGNEQFFGPGTRLTVL.

The V gene is TRBV19, the J gene TRBJ1-1; D is perhaps TRBD1 (5 bases). V was cut by 5 bases and J by 3 bases, with 13 bases left in between. CDR1 is LNHDA, CDR2 SQIVND, per germline (reference sequence). There are 14 residues in the CDR3. The CDR3 nucleotides read TGTGCCAGTAGTCTCAGGGAAATGGACACTGAAGCTTTCTTT. Translated: CASSLREMDTEAFF.

The chain uses TRBV27 and TRBJ2-7; the D gene is possibly TRBD1 (6 bases). Germline V gene sequence: CDR1 MNHEY, CDR2 SMNVEV (reference sequence). V lost 0 bases to trimming and J lost 7 bases, with 10 bases between them. The CDR3 is 13 residues long. CDR3 region: CASSLSWDTEQYF. The CDR3 DNA reads TGTGCCAGCAGTTTATCTTGGGACACGGAGCAGTACTTC.

This clone was seen more than once but under ten times. V gene TRBV29-1 combines with J gene TRBJ1-2; TRBD1 agrees at 10 bases. V trimming: 6 bases; J trimming: 6 bases; junction bases outside the gene matches: 7. The CDR3 is made up of 13 amino acids. Germline assignment: CDR1 SQVTM and CDR2 ANQGSEA. This chain's CDR3 is CSVGQTGGNGYTF. CDR3 bases: TGCAGCGTCGGACAGACAGGGGGCAATGGCTACACCTTC.